These T cell receptor beta chains were read from a single sample in a study of blood T cell repertoires in COVID-19. TCRdb keeps only in-frame clones here, not all; method: immunoSEQ multiplex PCR. In the table there are 40,000 to 55,000 clones, roughly 89% of which are singletons. Specimen: peripheral blood. The source is a woman at least 80 years old with acute or convalescent COVID-19. Both conserved end residues are part of each CDR3. Fields, in order: J gene, clone size, D gene, V gene, CDR3 DNA, CDR3 protein. D genes are given only for firm matches. Clone size is given for some rows only: seen once, a few or many times, or a class if the clone is expanded.

j_call: TRBJ1-1
clone_size: NA
d_call: NA
v_call: TRBV11-2
cdr3_nt: TGTGCCAGCAGCTTAGATCTTAGTAGGGGAATGGACACTGAAGCTTTCTTT
cdr3_aa: CASSLDLSRGMDTEAFF

j_call: TRBJ2-4
clone_size: NA
d_call: NA
v_call: TRBV6-5
cdr3_nt: TGTGCCAGCAGCCAAGACGGGTTTGGAATTCAGTACTTC
cdr3_aa: CASSQDGFGIQYF

j_call: TRBJ1-6
clone_size: NA
d_call: TRBD1
v_call: TRBV7-2
cdr3_nt: TGTGCCAGCAGCCCTCAAGGGACAGGGGGCTCTTCACCCCTCCACTTT
cdr3_aa: CASSPQGTGGSSPLHF

j_call: TRBJ1-3
clone_size: few
d_call: TRBD1
v_call: TRBV18
cdr3_nt: TGTGCCAGCTCACCAAGGACAGGGAGTGGAAACACCATATATTTT
cdr3_aa: CASSPRTGSGNTIYF

j_call: TRBJ2-5
clone_size: NA
d_call: NA
v_call: TRBV24-1
cdr3_nt: TGTGCCACCAGTGATTCAAGCGGCATCCAAGAGACCCAGTACTTC
cdr3_aa: CATSDSSGIQETQYF

j_call: TRBJ1-5
clone_size: NA
d_call: NA
v_call: TRBV11-3
cdr3_nt: TGTGCCAGCAGCTTAGCCTTTAAGTTCCGTCGCAGGGCTAGCAATCAGCCCCAGCATTTT
cdr3_aa: CASSLAFKFRRRASNQPQHF

j_call: TRBJ1-1
clone_size: NA
d_call: TRBD1
v_call: TRBV6-5
cdr3_nt: TGTGCCAGCAGACCCTGGACAGGACGGAACACTGAAGCTTTCTTT
cdr3_aa: CASRPWTGRNTEAFF

j_call: TRBJ1-4
clone_size: NA
d_call: NA
v_call: TRBV6-5
cdr3_nt: TGTGCCAGCAGTATTAGGGCAGGGACTAATGAAAAACTGTTTTTT
cdr3_aa: CASSIRAGTNEKLFF

j_call: TRBJ2-2
clone_size: NA
d_call: TRBD2
v_call: TRBV5-4
cdr3_nt: TGTGCCAGCAGCTTCGGGACTATGAACACCGGGGAGCTGTTTTTT
cdr3_aa: CASSFGTMNTGELFF

j_call: TRBJ1-1
clone_size: NA
d_call: TRBD1
v_call: TRBV5-1
cdr3_nt: TGCGCCAGCAGCTTGGGACAGGGGGCAATATCGGCTTTCTTT
cdr3_aa: CASSLGQGAISAFF

j_call: TRBJ2-2
clone_size: NA
d_call: TRBD1
v_call: TRBV6-5
cdr3_nt: TGTGCCACCCGGGACAGGGGGAACACCGGGGAGCTGTTTTTT
cdr3_aa: CATRDRGNTGELFF

j_call: TRBJ2-5
clone_size: NA
d_call: NA
v_call: TRBV7-9
cdr3_nt: TGTGCCAGCAGCTTAGGTGGACTACAAGAGACCCAGTACTTC
cdr3_aa: CASSLGGLQETQYF

j_call: TRBJ2-5
clone_size: NA
d_call: NA
v_call: TRBV7-8
cdr3_nt: TGTGCCAGCAGCTTAGGGCCCCAAGAGACCCAGTACTTC
cdr3_aa: CASSLGPQETQYF

j_call: TRBJ2-2
clone_size: NA
d_call: NA
v_call: TRBV9
cdr3_nt: TGTGCCAGCAGCGTAGTGGCGGGGCGGACCGGGGAGCTGTTTTTT
cdr3_aa: CASSVVAGRTGELFF

j_call: TRBJ2-1
clone_size: NA
d_call: TRBD2
v_call: TRBV19
cdr3_nt: TGTGCCAGTTCCTCCGGGACTAGCGTTTTCAATGAGCAGTTCTTC
cdr3_aa: CASSSGTSVFNEQFF

j_call: TRBJ2-1
clone_size: NA
d_call: NA
v_call: TRBV3-1/TRBV3-2
cdr3_nt: TGTGCCAGCAGCCAGAGGGGGACCGAGCAGTTCTTC
cdr3_aa: CASSQRGTEQFF

j_call: TRBJ2-5
clone_size: NA
d_call: TRBD2
v_call: TRBV3-1/TRBV3-2
cdr3_nt: TGTGCCAGCAGCCAGGGACTAGCGGGCCAACCCTCCCAAGAGACCCAGTACTTC
cdr3_aa: CASSQGLAGQPSQETQYF

j_call: TRBJ1-6
clone_size: NA
d_call: NA
v_call: TRBV9
cdr3_nt: TGTGCCAGCAGCGCGACAGCCTATAATTCACCCCTCCACTTT
cdr3_aa: CASSATAYNSPLHF

j_call: TRBJ2-5
clone_size: NA
d_call: TRBD1
v_call: TRBV5-4
cdr3_nt: TGTGCCAGCAGCTTGGACAGGGGAGAGACCCAGTACTTC
cdr3_aa: CASSLDRGETQYF

j_call: TRBJ1-2
clone_size: once
d_call: TRBD1
v_call: TRBV15
cdr3_nt: TGTGCCACCAGCAGAGATAGGACAGGGACTTATGGCTACACCTTC
cdr3_aa: CATSRDRTGTYGYTF

j_call: TRBJ2-7
clone_size: NA
d_call: TRBD1
v_call: TRBV3-1/TRBV3-2
cdr3_nt: TGTGCCAGCAGCCAGGGGACAGGGGGCGAGGGGTACTTC
cdr3_aa: CASSQGTGGEGYF

j_call: TRBJ1-5
clone_size: NA
d_call: NA
v_call: TRBV19
cdr3_nt: TGTGCCAGTAGTCAAACTTCAAAAGGGGCAGGTGAGTCGGCCCAGCATTTT
cdr3_aa: CASSQTSKGAGESAQHF

j_call: TRBJ2-5
clone_size: NA
d_call: NA
v_call: TRBV7-7
cdr3_nt: TGTGCTAGCAGCCCCATCCAAGGCCGGGAGGAGACCCAGTACTTC
cdr3_aa: CASSPIQGREETQYF

j_call: TRBJ1-6
clone_size: NA
d_call: TRBD1
v_call: TRBV5-1
cdr3_nt: TGCGCCAGCAGCTTGGGACAGGGAGATAATTCACCCCTCCACTTT
cdr3_aa: CASSLGQGDNSPLHF

j_call: TRBJ2-2
clone_size: NA
d_call: TRBD1
v_call: TRBV10-3
cdr3_nt: TGTGCCATCAGCATCCGGGACAGGGACACCGGGGAGCTGTTTTTT
cdr3_aa: CAISIRDRDTGELFF

j_call: TRBJ2-5
clone_size: NA
d_call: TRBD2
v_call: TRBV11-1
cdr3_nt: TGTGCCAGCAGCTCCCGGACTAGCTCGGAGACCCAGTACTTC
cdr3_aa: CASSSRTSSETQYF

j_call: TRBJ2-2
clone_size: NA
d_call: NA
v_call: TRBV6-6
cdr3_nt: TGTGCCAGCAGGGGCGCGAACACCGGGGAGCTGTTTTTT
cdr3_aa: CASRGANTGELFF

j_call: TRBJ2-1
clone_size: NA
d_call: TRBD2
v_call: TRBV11-2
cdr3_nt: TGTGCCAGCAGCCCACTAGCGGGGGTCTACAATGAGCAGTTCTTC
cdr3_aa: CASSPLAGVYNEQFF

j_call: TRBJ1-1
clone_size: NA
d_call: NA
v_call: TRBV14
cdr3_nt: TGTGCCAGCAGCCAATTTTCTAACACTGAAGCTTTCTTT
cdr3_aa: CASSQFSNTEAFF

j_call: TRBJ2-5
clone_size: NA
d_call: NA
v_call: TRBV7-9
cdr3_nt: TGTGCCAGCAGCCGACTGTCAGGGGCCCAAGAGACCCAGTACTTC
cdr3_aa: CASSRLSGAQETQYF

j_call: TRBJ2-3
clone_size: NA
d_call: NA
v_call: TRBV21-1
cdr3_nt: TGTGCCAGCAGCACTTCAGGGGCGGGGGCCATAGATACGCAGTATTTT
cdr3_aa: CASSTSGAGAIDTQYF

j_call: TRBJ2-1
clone_size: NA
d_call: TRBD2
v_call: TRBV7-9
cdr3_nt: TGTGCCAGCAGCTCTAGCGGGGCCAATGAGCAGTTCTTC
cdr3_aa: CASSSSGANEQFF